The text below deals with one T cell receptor beta chain. This sample is drawn from a study of blood T cell repertoires in COVID-19. Background on the study: Spain, Italy and the United States supplied samples that represented acute and convalescent COVID-19. Sources were T cells, B-cell-depleted T cells, or PBMCs; the material itself was cDNA or gDNA.

V lost 4 bases to trimming and J lost 8 bases, with 9 bases between them. The germline CDR1 and CDR2 sequences are SGHNT and YYREEE (reference sequence). The CDR3 has 11 residues. How the authors handled the data: Amplification of reference gene primers provided the estimated nucleated cell counts. The assay was immunoSEQ multiplex PCR, and TCRdb's table has in-frame clones only and misses some. That table is the source of V, J and clone size, and D and trimming were worked out from the DNA. This sample has about 87,000 clones; approximately 80% occur once, and the top ten carry roughly 2.2%. Sequencing input: peripheral blood. This sequence was found in a woman in her seventies with acute or convalescent COVID-19. V gene TRBV5-4 combines with J gene TRBJ1-2, with no clear D. CDR3 in amino acids: CASSPGEGYTF. In DNA form, the CDR3 reads TGTGCCAGCAGCCCCGGGGAGGGCTACACCTTC.